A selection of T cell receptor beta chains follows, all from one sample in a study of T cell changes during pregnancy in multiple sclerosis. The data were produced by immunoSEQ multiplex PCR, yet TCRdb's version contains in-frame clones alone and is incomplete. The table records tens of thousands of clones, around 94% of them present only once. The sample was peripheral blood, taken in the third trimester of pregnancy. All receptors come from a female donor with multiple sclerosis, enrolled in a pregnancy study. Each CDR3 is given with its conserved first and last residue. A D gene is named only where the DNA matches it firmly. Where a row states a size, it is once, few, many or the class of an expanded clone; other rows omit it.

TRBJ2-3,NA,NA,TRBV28,TGTGCCAGCAGTTTCGCTACAGGGACGTACACAGATACGCAGTATTTT,CASSFATGTYTDTQYF
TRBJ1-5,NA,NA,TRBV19,TGTGCCAGTACTCAGGGTTATAGCAATCAGCCCCAGCATTTT,CASTQGYSNQPQHF
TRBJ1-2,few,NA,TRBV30,TGTGCCTGGAGCCTCTATGGCTACACCTTC,CAWSLYGYTF
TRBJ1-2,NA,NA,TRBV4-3,TGCGCCAGCAGCCAAGATTCAGGGCAACGTAACTATGGCTACACCTTC,CASSQDSGQRNYGYTF
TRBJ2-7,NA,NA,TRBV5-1,TGCGCCAGCAGACTTAACGATCAGGGGTTTTCCTACGAGCAGTACTTC,CASRLNDQGFSYEQYF
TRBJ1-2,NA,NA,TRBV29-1,TGCAGCGTCCCCGGGTCAGGGGTCTACTCTGGCTACACCTTC,CSVPGSGVYSGYTF
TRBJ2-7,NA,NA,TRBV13,TGTGCCAGCAGCTACCCGCCCCCAGTCCCCTACGAGCAGTACTTC,CASSYPPPVPYEQYF
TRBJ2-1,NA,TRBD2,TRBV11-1,TGTGCCAGCAGGGGAAGCGGGAGTGCCCATGAGCAGTTCTTC,CASRGSGSAHEQFF
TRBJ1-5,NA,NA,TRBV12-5,TGTGCTAGTGGTTTGGTACTCGGGTTACAGGGTGATGGCAATCAGCCCCAGCATTTT,CASGLVLGLQGDGNQPQHF
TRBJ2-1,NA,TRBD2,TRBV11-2,TGTGCCAGCACGGGACTAGCGGGAGGGTATGAGCAGTTCTTC,CASTGLAGGYEQFF
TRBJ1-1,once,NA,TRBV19,TGTGCCAGTAGTATGGAGGGTTTAATCACTGAAGCTTTCTTT,CASSMEGLITEAFF
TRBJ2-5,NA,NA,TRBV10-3,TGTGCCATCAGTGAGCGTCAAGAGACCCAGTACTTC,CAISERQETQYF
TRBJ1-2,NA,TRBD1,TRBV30,TGTGCCCACCCCGACAGGGGGAGCTATGGCTACACCTTC,CAHPDRGSYGYTF
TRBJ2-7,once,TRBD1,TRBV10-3,TGTGCCATCAGGGAGGGACAGGGCCCCTACGAGCAGTACTTC,CAIREGQGPYEQYF
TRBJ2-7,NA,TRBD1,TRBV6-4,TGTGCCAGCAGTGTGCAACAGGGGTACGAGCAGTACTTC,CASSVQQGYEQYF
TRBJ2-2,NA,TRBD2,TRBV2,TGTGCCAGCAGTTTAAATCCTAGCGGGAACATCGGGGAGCTGTTTTTT,CASSLNPSGNIGELFF